The next 18 T cell receptor beta chains were all read from a single sample in a study of blood T cell repertoires in COVID-19. Only in-frame clones appear in the TCRdb table, and some are missing; sequencing was by immunoSEQ multiplex PCR. Of about 130,000 clones in the sample, approximately 83% were seen once. The source material was PBMCs or T cells enriched from blood (not recorded which). The receptor set was obtained from a man between 50 and 59 years old who had recovered from COVID-19.

A note on this clone: The sample holds other DNA sequences that translate to the same CDR3. This chain joins TRBV7-3 and TRBJ1-2, with 9 bases matching TRBD1. This CDR3 spans 14 amino acids. Looked up from germline, CDR1 is SGHTA and CDR2 is FQGTGA. V lost 5 bases and J lost 2; bases outside the gene matches: 3. The CDR3 here is CASSPGQGNYGYTF. The CDR3 DNA reads TGTGCCAGCAGCCCCGGACAGGGGAACTATGGCTACACCTTC.

The gene calls are TRBV6-5 and TRBJ1-5; D remains ambiguous. The CDR3 extends over 13 amino acids. Germline CDR1 reads MNHEY; CDR2 reads SVGAGI. V was pared by 4 bases and J by 8 bases, with 12 bases between. The CDR3 spells CASSWHDREPQHF. CDR3 bases: TGTGCCAGCAGTTGGCACGATCGGGAGCCCCAGCATTTT.

This chain connects TRBV18 to TRBJ1-6; 7 bases map to TRBD1. V trimming: 0 bases; J trimming: 8 bases; junction bases outside the gene matches: 4. Germline V gene lookup returns CDR1 KGHSH and CDR2 LQKENI. The length of the CDR3 is 15 residues. CDR3 amino acids: CASSPPNRGDSPLHF. The CDR3 DNA follows: TGTGCCAGCTCACCACCCAACAGGGGAGATTCACCCCTCCACTTT.

This clone was found once. The J gene is TRBJ2-5, the V gene TRBV4-3; D may be TRBD1 (6 bases). CDR1 LGHNA and CDR2 YSLEER come from the germline V gene. The CDR3 is 13 residues long. V lost 2 bases to trimming and J lost 5 bases, with 9 bases between them. The CDR3 region has the DNA TGCGCCAGCAGCCAAAGCCAGGGGGAGACCCAGTACTTC. This codes for CASSQSQGETQYF.

V and J are TRBV7-2 and TRBJ2-1, with D maybe TRBD2 (7 bases). The germline CDR1 and CDR2 sequences are SGHTA and FQGNSA. The CDR3 is made up of 15 amino acids. The V end was cut by 5 bases, the J end by 3 bases, with 14 bases between. DNA for the CDR3: TGTGCCAGCAGCGCTACGGGGGGCGGCTACAATGAGCAGTTCTTC. Protein product: CASSATGGGYNEQFF. Supplemented by reference TRBV7-2 and TRBJ2-1, the full variable domain reads GAGVSQSPSNKVTEKGKDVELRCDPISGHTALYWYRQSLGQGLEFLIYFQGNSAPDKSGLPSDRFSAERTGGSVSTLTIQRTQQEDSAVYLCASSATGGGYNEQFFGPGTRLTVL.

This clone showed up just a few times. CDR3 sequence: CAIGGSDSNQPQHF. For the CDR3, the DNA is TGTGCCATCGGAGGCAGCGATAGCAATCAGCCCCAGCATTTT. V gene TRBV10-3 combines with J gene TRBJ1-5; D ambiguous. Trimming left V 8 bases short and J 0 bases short, with 11 bases between. Germline CDR1 is ENHRY and CDR2 is SYGVKD. The CDR3 runs 14 residues.

This sequence joins TRBV5-4 and TRBJ1-2, with D possibly TRBD1 on 5 matching bases. Looked up from germline, CDR1 is SGHNT and CDR2 is YYREEE (reference sequence). This CDR3 region has 13 residues. The V and J ends lost 5 bases and 4 bases respectively, with 12 bases between them. In DNA form, the CDR3 reads TGTGCCAGCAGTCGGAACAGGTCCTATGGCTACACCTTC. Translation gives CASSRNRSYGYTF.

This chain joins TRBV19 and TRBJ1-1; TRBD1 agrees at 7 bases. Germline loops: CDR1 LNHDA, CDR2 SQIVND (reference sequence). V lost 8 bases and J lost 5; bases outside the gene matches: 20. The CDR3 length is 17 residues. CDR3 amino acids: CASWGSPGQLLGTEAFF. The CDR3 DNA sequence: TGTGCCAGTTGGGGGTCTCCGGGACAGCTCCTTGGAACTGAAGCTTTCTTT.

This clone was seen a handful of times. V is TRBV7-2 and J is TRBJ2-7, with D unresolved. Germline CDR1 SGHTA, CDR2 FQGNSA. Trimming shortened V by 1 base and J by 0 bases, and 10 bases separated the two germline ends. The CDR3 contains 15 residues. CDR3 nucleotide sequence: TGTGCCAGCAGCTTAGGATCTAGTATCTCCTACGAGCAGTACTTC. This encodes CASSLGSSISYEQYF. Filled out from reference TRBV7-2 and TRBJ2-7, the complete variable domain reads GAGVSQSPSNKVTEKGKDVELRCDPISGHTALYWYRQSLGQGLEFLIYFQGNSAPDKSGLPSDRFSAERTGGSVSTLTIQRTQQEDSAVYLCASSLGSSISYEQYFGPGTRLTVT.

This chain uses TRBV4-1 with TRBJ1-5; 7 bases agree with TRBD1. The CDR3 loop spans 15 amino acids. The trim removed 0 bases at V and 10 bases at J, leaving 9 bases unmatched. Per germline, CDR1 MGHRA and CDR2 YSYEKL. CDR3 DNA: TGCGCCAGCAGCCAAGACGGACAGGTTCCTGGACCCCAGCATTTT. This gives the protein CASSQDGQVPGPQHF.

The chain is built from TRBV5-1 and TRBJ2-7; no reliable D call. This CDR3 has 13 amino acids. Germline-derived CDR1 and CDR2 are SGHRS and YFSETQ. V lost 5 bases and J lost 0, with 9 bases in between. DNA of the CDR3: TGCGCCAGCAGTACGACATCCTCCTACGAGCAGTACTTC. Translating gives CASSTTSSYEQYF.

V and J are TRBV24-1 and TRBJ2-2, with D perhaps matching TRBD1 (7 bases). The CDR3 runs 16 residues. In germline, CDR1 is KGHDR, CDR2 SFDVKD. Trimming removed 3 bases from V and 5 bases from J, with 15 bases in between. The CDR3 protein is CATSDGGGAGTGELFF. The CDR3 nucleotides read TGTGCCACCAGTGATGGAGGGGGCGCGGGTACCGGGGAGCTGTTTTTT.

In nucleotides, the CDR3 is TGTGCCAGCAGCCCCCGGACTAGCGCGACAGAGACCCAGTACTTC. Translation gives CASSPRTSATETQYF. This chain joins TRBV7-3 and TRBJ2-5, with 9 nucleotides matching TRBD2. V shed 5 bases, J shed 4 bases, and the junction held 8 bases outside the gene matches. The CDR3 loop spans 15 amino acids. Germline CDR1 and CDR2: SGHTA and FQGTGA.

This clone came up once. V gene TRBV4-2 combines with J gene TRBJ2-2; 7 bases fit TRBD2. The CDR3 is made up of 17 amino acids. CDR1 LGHNA and CDR2 YNFKEQ come from the germline V gene. V lost 3 bases, J lost 4 bases, and 11 bases stayed unmatched. CDR3 in DNA: TGTGCCAGCAGCCACCCGATGCAGCGGGGTCCCACCGGGGAGCTGTTTTTT. This gives the protein CASSHPMQRGPTGELFF.

The chain has TRBV25-1 and TRBJ1-1; TRBD1 matches 9 bases. The CDR3 is made up of 14 amino acids. V shed 7 bases and J 3 bases; nucleotides not matched to a gene: 6. The germline CDR1 and CDR2 sequences are MGHDK and SYGVNS. Written as DNA, the CDR3 is TGTGCCAGCACGACGTACAGGGGGCACACTGAAGCTTTCTTT. Amino acid sequence: CASTTYRGHTEAFF.

The gene calls are TRBV30 and TRBJ1-6; TRBD1 might be the D (6 bases). The V end lost 1 base, the J end lost 5 bases, and 15 bases lay between the germline ends. The germline V gene encodes CDR1 GTSNPN and CDR2 SVGIG (reference sequence). The CDR3 consists of 16 residues. The CDR3: CAWSGDRLSDNSPLHF. The CDR3 nucleotides are TGTGCCTGGAGTGGAGACAGGTTATCCGATAATTCACCCCTCCACTTT.

The chain combines TRBV7-8 with TRBJ2-3; the D gene is possibly TRBD2 (5 bases). V dropped 5 bases and J dropped 1 base, with 16 bases sitting between them. The CDR3 runs to 16 residues. Germline lookup yields CDR1 SGHVS and CDR2 FQNEAQ. The DNA for the CDR3 is TGTGCCAGCAGCCCCACTAGGCCGAAGGGCACAGATACGCAGTATTTT. Translation gives CASSPTRPKGTDTQYF. Full variable domain (rest looked up from reference TRBV7-8 and TRBJ2-3): GAGVSQSPRYKVAKRGQDVALRCDPISGHVSLFWYQQALGQGPEFLTYFQNEAQLDKSGLPSDRFFAERPEGSVSTLKIQRTQQEDSAVYLCASSPTRPKGTDTQYFGPGTRLTVL.

The V and J genes are TRBV28 and TRBJ2-4; D perhaps matches TRBD1 (6 bases). Germline V gene lookup returns CDR1 MDHEN and CDR2 SYDVKM. V lost 3 bases and J lost 1, with 10 bases in between. CDR3 length: 15 amino acids. The CDR3 protein is CASSLYREAKNIQYF. CDR3 DNA sequence: TGTGCCAGCAGTTTGTACAGGGAGGCCAAAAACATTCAGTACTTC.